A single sample gave rise to the 18 T cell receptor beta chains below, sequenced in a study of blood T cell repertoires in COVID-19. Profiled with immunoSEQ multiplex PCR; TCRdb holds only in-frame clones, not every one. Among about 270,000 clones listed, 84% were seen once. The sample comprised peripheral blood. These receptors were collected from a human donor in a cohort sampled during active COVID-19.

The V gene is TRBV5-1, the J gene TRBJ2-7; 8 bases line up with TRBD1. The CDR3 sequence is 13 residues long. Trimming removed 2 bases from V and 3 bases from J; junction bases left unmatched: 1. The germline gives CDR1 SGHRS, CDR2 YFSETQ. The CDR3 is CASSFGTGYEQYF. Here the CDR3 DNA reads TGCGCCAGCAGCTTCGGGACAGGCTACGAGCAGTACTTC. The whole variable domain, remainder taken from reference TRBV5-1 and TRBJ2-7, is KAGVTQTPRYLIKTRGQQVTLSCSPISGHRSVSWYQQTPGQGLQFLFEYFSETQRNKGNFPGRFSGRQFSNSRSEMNVSTLELGDSALYLCASSFGTGYEQYFGPGTRLTVT.

The V and J genes are TRBV3-1 (or the pseudogene TRBV3-2) and TRBJ2-3; D remains unclear. The CDR3 runs to 15 residues. Germline V lookup: CDR1 LGHDT, CDR2 YNNKEL (reference sequence). The V and J ends lost 5 bases and 0 bases respectively, with 12 bases between them. DNA of the CDR3: TGTGCCAGCAGCTTCAGAGAGGCGAGCACAGATACGCAGTATTTT. Translating gives CASSFREASTDTQYF.

This chain links TRBV5-1 with TRBJ2-7, with 8 bases identical to TRBD2. The CDR3 extends over 13 amino acids. After removal of 2 bases from V and 6 bases from J, the junction contained 4 bases not matched to a gene. The V gene's germline CDR1 is SGHRS and CDR2 YFSETQ. CDR3 DNA sequence: TGCGCCAGCAGCTTAAACGGGAGGGGCGAGCAGTACTTC. It translates to CASSLNGRGEQYF.

This clone came up a few times. The V call is TRBV18, the J call TRBJ1-1, with 8 bases that match TRBD1. Trimming removed 0 bases from V and 3 bases from J; junction bases left unmatched: 12. The CDR3 loop spans 18 amino acids. Germline V CDR1 and CDR2: KGHSH, LQKENI. For the CDR3, the DNA is TGTGCCAGCTCACCACCAAGACCGAGGACAGGGAGAGACACTGAAGCTTTCTTT. Translated: CASSPPRPRTGRDTEAFF. Variable domain in full (rest from reference TRBV18 and TRBJ1-1): NAGVMQNPRHLVRRRGQEARLRCSPMKGHSHVYWYRQLPEEGLKFMVYLQKENIIDESGMPKERFSAEFPKEGPSILRIQQVVRGDSAAYFCASSPPRPRTGRDTEAFFGQGTRLTVV.

The V gene is TRBV5-8, the J gene TRBJ1-2; 9 bases agree with TRBD1. Germline V lookup: CDR1 SGHTS, CDR2 YDEGEE. CDR3 length equals 15 residues. Trimming removed 5 bases from V and 2 bases from J; junction bases left unmatched: 7. CDR3 sequence reads: CASRYRDRDNYGYTF. The CDR3 DNA is TGTGCCAGCAGATACCGGGACAGGGACAACTATGGCTACACCTTC.

J is TRBJ1-2 and V is TRBV21-1; the table's D call of TRBD1 was not tested on the DNA. TRBV21-1 is assigned pseudogene status. The CDR3 runs 17 residues. The CDR3 spells CASSNWPFRQGDYGYTF. CDR3 coding DNA: TGTGCCAGCAGTAACTGGCCCTTCCGACAGGGGGACTATGGCTACACCTTC.

The chain has TRBV11-2 and TRBJ2-7; no clear D gene. The ends were cut back, 1 base at V and 0 bases at J, with 4 bases in the middle. There are 13 residues in the CDR3. Germline V gene data show CDR1 as SGHAT and CDR2 as FQNNGV. CDR3 DNA: TGTGCCAGCAGCTTAGCGCGCTCCTACGAGCAGTACTTC. This codes for CASSLARSYEQYF.

This rearrangement joins TRBV11-2 to TRBJ1-2; 9 nucleotides match TRBD1. V was clipped by 10 bases and J by 1 base; unmatched bases: 10. Per germline, CDR1 SGHAT and CDR2 FQNNGV. The length of the CDR3 is 15 residues. DNA for the CDR3: TGTGCCACCCCCCTGGGACAGGGAATTAACTATGGCTACACCTTC. This gives the protein CATPLGQGINYGYTF. The variable domain in full, completed from reference TRBV11-2 and TRBJ1-2, reads EAGVAQSPRYKIIEKRQSVAFWCNPISGHATLYWYQQILGQGPKLLIQFQNNGVVDDSQLPKDRFSAERLKGVDSTLKIQPAKLEDSAVYLCATPLGQGINYGYTFGSGTRLTVV.

V gene TRBV15 combines with J gene TRBJ2-7; tentative D call: TRBD2 (6 bases). The V end lost 5 bases, the J end lost 0 bases, and 8 bases lay between the germline ends. CDR3 length: 13 residues. Germline V CDR1 and CDR2: LNHNV, YYDKDF (reference sequence). The CDR3 region has the DNA TGTGCCACCAGCCTTAGCGGCTCCTACGAGCAGTACTTC. It codes for CATSLSGSYEQYF.

This clone was counted a few times. The chain couples TRBV6-2 or TRBV6-3 to TRBJ2-7, with a tentative D call TRBD1 (6 bases). CDR1 is MNHEY, CDR2 SVGEGT, per germline. CDR3 length: 12 residues. V was clipped by 3 bases and J by 10 bases, with 13 bases between them. CDR3 sequence: CASSYIADRQYF. CDR3 nucleotide sequence: TGTGCCAGCAGTTATATCGCGGACAGACAGTACTTC.

This rearrangement joins TRBV24-1 to TRBJ2-5, with 12 bases that match TRBD1. The CDR3 extends over 16 amino acids. The V gene's germline CDR1 is KGHDR and CDR2 SFDVKD. Trimming removed 4 bases from V and 5 bases from J; junction bases left unmatched: 7. The CDR3: CATSDTGTGGPETQYF. The DNA for the CDR3 is TGTGCCACCAGTGACACCGGGACAGGGGGCCCGGAGACCCAGTACTTC.

V gene TRBV6-4 combines with J gene TRBJ1-2, with TRBD1 as a possible D gene (6 bases). The CDR3 consists of 11 residues. Germline CDR1 reads MRHNA; CDR2 reads SNTAGT. Trimming took 3 bases from V and 9 from J, leaving 8 bases between them. CDR3 DNA sequence: TGTGCCAGCAGTGAGCGGGGGCGCTACACCTTC. Encoded protein: CASSERGRYTF.

This clone is termed medium-sized. This rearrangement joins TRBV4-2 to TRBJ1-4; a weak D match, TRBD1 (5 bases). Per the germline V gene, CDR1 is LGHNA and CDR2 is YNFKEQ. CDR3 length: 14 amino acids. The V end was cut by 8 bases, the J end by 0 bases, with 10 bases between. This chain's CDR3 is CASRLTATNEKLFF. CDR3 DNA: TGTGCCAGCCGTTTGACAGCAACTAATGAAAAACTGTTTTTT.

The gene calls are TRBV14 and TRBJ2-3; perhaps TRBD2 as D (5 bases). The V end was cut by 4 bases, the J end by 9 bases, with 14 bases between. This CDR3 has 13 residues. CDR1 is SGHDN, CDR2 FVKESK, per germline. CDR3 protein: CASSLLLSGTQYF. In DNA, the CDR3 is TGTGCCAGCAGCCTTCTTCTATCGGGAACGCAGTATTTT.

The V gene is TRBV5-1, the J gene TRBJ2-3; 13 nucleotides line up with TRBD2. CDR1 is SGHRS and CDR2 is YFSETQ in the germline V gene. The CDR3 is made up of 18 amino acids. The ends lost 1 base at V and 0 bases at J; junction bases unmatched: 5. The CDR3 coding sequence is TGCGCCAGCAGCTTGCCCGGACTAGCGGGAGTAAGCACAGATACGCAGTATTTT. Translating gives CASSLPGLAGVSTDTQYF.

The gene calls are TRBV12-3 or TRBV12-4 and TRBJ1-5; D is undetermined. CDR3 length: 12 amino acids. Trimming cost V 4 bases and J 7 bases, with 8 bases left between them. The CDR3 bases are TGTGCCAGCAGTTGGAGAGGGCAGCCCCAGCATTTT. This gives the protein CASSWRGQPQHF.

A few counts support this clone. V is TRBV14 and J is TRBJ1-2; D not certain. The V and J ends lost 3 bases and 8 bases respectively, with 19 bases between them. CDR1 is SGHDN and CDR2 is FVKESK in the germline V gene. This CDR3 has 15 residues. CDR3 in amino acids: CASSQLVRGMGGYTF. The CDR3 region has the DNA TGTGCCAGCAGCCAGTTGGTACGGGGTATGGGCGGCTACACCTTC.

CDR3 DNA sequence: TGTGCCAGCAGCTTGATGGCCCCTAATGAAAAACTGTTTTTT. As protein: CASSLMAPNEKLFF. The chain has TRBV5-4 and TRBJ1-4; D is ambiguous. Trimming cost V 1 base and J 3 bases, with 7 bases left between them. Germline assignment: CDR1 SGHNT and CDR2 YYREEE (reference sequence). This CDR3 comprises 14 residues.